This TCR beta chain was captured by sequencing in a study of identical twins. Study-wide findings and caveats: Out-of-frame alpha sequences shared by twins were enriched for low generation probability.

About this clonotype: Its antigen is currently unknown.

Using its own MiXCR run on the 5' RACE reads, TCRdb lists one record per CDR3 protein. The repertoire consists of under 450,000 distinct CDR3 sequences, with approximately 18% occurring once and the leading ten covering roughly an eighth. The V end was cut by 0 bases, the J end by 3 bases, with 18 bases between. Germline CDR1 is LGHNA and CDR2 is YSLEER. CDR3 length: 17 amino acids. The sequencing input was naive T cells sorted from blood. This TCR was recovered from a middle-aged man in good health. The chain is built from TRBV4-3 and TRBJ2-7; D uncertain. CDR3 DNA sequence: TGCGCCAGCAGCCAAGATCGGGCCCGAGGTGCCCTCTACGAGCAGTACTTC. It is translated as CASSQDRARGALYEQYF.